Below, one T cell receptor (beta chain) is given with its context. Adults between about 18 and 95 years of age took part from some 25 US areas. Which cohort a participant joined came from the clinical history participants gave. The method was immunoSEQ multiplex PCR; TCRdb's version includes in-frame clones alone and lacks a portion of them. Among approximately 270,000 clones listed, around nine tenths were seen once. V lost 8 bases to trimming and J lost 4 bases, with 16 bases between them. CDR1 is LNHDA and CDR2 is SQIVND in the germline V gene (reference sequence). This CDR3 spans 14 amino acids. The data derive from a study of blood T cell repertoires in COVID-19. As for the study in general: Italy, Spain and the United States were the sources of the convalescent and acute COVID-19 samples. T cells, B-cell-depleted T cells, or PBMCs provided the cDNA or gDNA that served as material.

The specimen was PBMCs or T cells enriched from blood (not recorded which). The chain links TRBV19 to TRBJ2-3, with D tentatively TRBD1 (6 bases). The sequence derives from a woman aged 55-69 years who had recovered from COVID-19. The DNA of the CDR3 is TGTGCCAGTTGTAAGCAGGGGTTAGCAGATACGCAGTATTTT. It translates to CASCKQGLADTQYF.